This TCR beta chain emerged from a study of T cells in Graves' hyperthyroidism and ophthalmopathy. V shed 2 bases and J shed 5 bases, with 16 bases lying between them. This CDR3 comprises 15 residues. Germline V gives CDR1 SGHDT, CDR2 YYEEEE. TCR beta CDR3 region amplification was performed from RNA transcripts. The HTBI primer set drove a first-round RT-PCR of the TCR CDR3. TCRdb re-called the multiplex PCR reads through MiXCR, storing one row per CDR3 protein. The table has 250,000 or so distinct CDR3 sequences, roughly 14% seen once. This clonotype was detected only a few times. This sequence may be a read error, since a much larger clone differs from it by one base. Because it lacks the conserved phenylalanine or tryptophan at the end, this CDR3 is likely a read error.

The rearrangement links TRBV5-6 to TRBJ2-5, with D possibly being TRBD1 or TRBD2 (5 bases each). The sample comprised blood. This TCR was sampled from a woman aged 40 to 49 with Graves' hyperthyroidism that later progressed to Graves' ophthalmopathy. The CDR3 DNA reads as TGTGCCAGCAGCTTAAGGGCCCTATGGGGGGAGACCCAGTACTCC. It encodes CASSLRALWGETQYS.